This T cell receptor (beta chain) stems from a study of vaccination and CD4 T cells after COVID-19. Study information: The peptides that stimulated the cells were overlapping spike peptides from SARS-CoV-2, HCoV-NL63, HCoV-OC43 and HCoV-229E.

General study points: Median counts of SARS-CoV-2-reactive clonotypes increased from approximately 21 to 40; this difference was not significant. The study examined relatively few convalescent patients and included no early post-infection timepoints.

Time point specified: late sampling 161 to 241 days after vaccination in a few convalescent patients. Treatment noted: roughly ten-day PBMC culture with coronavirus spike peptide pools or control peptides (ViraFEST assay). Oncomine TCR Beta short-read sequencing was applied to DNA from cultured CD4+ T cells. Via MiXCR, TCRdb re-called the PCR reads, giving one row per CDR3 protein. The sample contains over 20,000 distinct CDR3 sequences, 30% to 45% of which appear only once. Points on this clonotype: Its antigen is unidentified.

V dropped 7 bases and J dropped 1 base, with 8 bases sitting between them. Per the germline V gene, CDR1 is MDHEN and CDR2 is SYDVKM. The CDR3 has 13 amino acids. The specimen was CD4+ T cells from blood, cultured in vitro, collected about 7 months after SARS-CoV-2 vaccination. The chain recombines TRBV28 with TRBJ1-5; D unclear. The receptor comes from a human donor who had recovered from COVID-19. The CDR3 region is CASKELSNQPQHF. The CDR3 DNA reads as TGTGCCAGCAAAGAATTGAGCAATCAGCCCCAGCATTTT.